The source of this TCR beta chain is a study of blood T cell repertoires in COVID-19. Study overall: Collection of acute and convalescent COVID-19 samples took place in the United States, Italy and Spain. PBMCs, B-cell-depleted T cells, or T cells were the source of the cDNA or gDNA that made up the material.

The CDR3 is 13 residues long. V was shortened by 7 bases and J by 1 base, with 10 bases between the two germline ends. Germline loops: CDR1 MDHEN, CDR2 SYDVKM. In the original processing: For nucleated cells, counts were estimated from reference gene primer amplification. Measured with immunoSEQ multiplex PCR; TCRdb has only the in-frame clones, and not every one. V, J and clone size reflect that table, while D and trimming were determined from the DNA. The profile shows about 170,000 clones, approximately 85% of them singletons. While infection was still active, Seattle patients were enrolled and then followed longitudinally.

The sequence came from a man older than 75 with COVID-19, enrolled during active disease. The specimen sequenced was peripheral blood. The chain employs TRBV28 and TRBJ1-1; unclear D gene. The DNA of the CDR3 is TGTGCCAGCACAGGCGCCTCGAACACTGAAGCTTTCTTT. This sequence encodes CASTGASNTEAFF.